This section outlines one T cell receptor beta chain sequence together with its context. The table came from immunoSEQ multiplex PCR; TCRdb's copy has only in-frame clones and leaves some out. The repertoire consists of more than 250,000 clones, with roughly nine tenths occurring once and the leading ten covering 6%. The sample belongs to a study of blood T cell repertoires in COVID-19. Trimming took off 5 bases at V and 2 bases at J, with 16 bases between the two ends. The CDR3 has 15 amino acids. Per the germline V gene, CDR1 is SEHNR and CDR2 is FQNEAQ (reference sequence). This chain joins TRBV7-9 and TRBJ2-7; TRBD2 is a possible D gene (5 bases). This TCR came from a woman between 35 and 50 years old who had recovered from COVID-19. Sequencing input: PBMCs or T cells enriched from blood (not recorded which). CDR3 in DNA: TGTGCCAGCAGCCGAATTATCGGACTGACCTACGAGCAGTACTTC. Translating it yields CASSRIIGLTYEQYF.